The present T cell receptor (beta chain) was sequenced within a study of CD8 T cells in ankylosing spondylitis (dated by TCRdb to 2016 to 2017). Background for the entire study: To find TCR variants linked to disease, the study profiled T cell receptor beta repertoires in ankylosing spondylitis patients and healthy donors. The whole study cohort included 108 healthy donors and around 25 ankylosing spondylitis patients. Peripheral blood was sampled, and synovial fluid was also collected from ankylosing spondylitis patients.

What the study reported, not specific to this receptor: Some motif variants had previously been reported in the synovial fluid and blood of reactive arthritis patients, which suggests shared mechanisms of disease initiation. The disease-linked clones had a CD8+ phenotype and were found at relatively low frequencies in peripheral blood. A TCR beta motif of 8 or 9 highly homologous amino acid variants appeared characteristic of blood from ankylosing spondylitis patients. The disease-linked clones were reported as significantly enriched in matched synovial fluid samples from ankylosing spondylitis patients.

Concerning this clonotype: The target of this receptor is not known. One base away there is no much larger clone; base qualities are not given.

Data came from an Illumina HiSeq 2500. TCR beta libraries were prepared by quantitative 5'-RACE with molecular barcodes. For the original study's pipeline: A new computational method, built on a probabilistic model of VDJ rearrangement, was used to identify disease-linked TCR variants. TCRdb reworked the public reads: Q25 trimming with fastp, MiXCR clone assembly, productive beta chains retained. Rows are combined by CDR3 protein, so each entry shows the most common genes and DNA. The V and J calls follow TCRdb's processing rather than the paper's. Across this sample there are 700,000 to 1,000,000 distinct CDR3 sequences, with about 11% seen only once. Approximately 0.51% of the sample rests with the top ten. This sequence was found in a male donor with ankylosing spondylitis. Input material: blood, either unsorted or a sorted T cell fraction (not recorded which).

In nucleotide form, the sequence is TGCGCCAGCAGCTTGCACAGCAACAATGAGCAGTTCTTC. It translates to CASSLHSNNEQFF. The sequence links TRBV5-1 to TRBJ2-1, with no confidently assigned D gene. From cysteine to phenylalanine, the CDR3 is 13 amino acids long. Here the CDR3 DNA is all that survives: 39 bases in frame from base 1. V was cut back by 1 base and J by 5 bases, leaving a gap of 7 bases between them. The germline V gene specifies SGHRS as CDR1 and YFSETQ as CDR2.